Below, one T cell receptor (beta chain) is given with its context. These data originate in a study of blood T cell repertoires in COVID-19. Study as a whole: The origin of the acute and convalescent COVID-19 samples was the United States, Italy and Spain.

As handled by the study authors: Quantification of nucleated cells was approximated via reference gene primer amplification. Sequencing was performed with immunoSEQ multiplex PCR; in TCRdb, only in-frame clones are kept and a portion is missing. V and J calls and clone size are as listed in that table; D and trimming were resolved from the DNA. In the table there are around 200,000 clones, roughly 90% of which are singletons. The CDR3 totals 14 residues. V was shortened by 3 bases and J by 2 bases, with 10 bases between the two germline ends. Germline V CDR1 and CDR2: MDHEN, SYDVKM. This sequence joins TRBV28 and TRBJ1-1; D may be TRBD1 (5 bases). The sequenced sample was peripheral blood. The receptor was isolated from a man between 40 and 49 years old with active or convalescent COVID-19. CDR3 in DNA: TGTGCCAGCAGTTTCGGGGGAATCAACACTGAAGCTTTCTTT. It specifies CASSFGGINTEAFF.